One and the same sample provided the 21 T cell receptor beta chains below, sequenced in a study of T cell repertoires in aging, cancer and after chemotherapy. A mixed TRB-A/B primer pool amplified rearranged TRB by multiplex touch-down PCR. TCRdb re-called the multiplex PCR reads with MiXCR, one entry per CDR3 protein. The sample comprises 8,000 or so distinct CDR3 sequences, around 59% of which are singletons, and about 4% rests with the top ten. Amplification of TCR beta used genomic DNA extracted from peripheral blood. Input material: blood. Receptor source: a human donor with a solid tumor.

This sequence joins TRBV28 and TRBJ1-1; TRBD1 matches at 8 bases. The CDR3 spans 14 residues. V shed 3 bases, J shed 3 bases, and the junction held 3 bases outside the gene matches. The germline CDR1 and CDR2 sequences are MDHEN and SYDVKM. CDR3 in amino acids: CASSFRGRDTEAFF. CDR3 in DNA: TGTGCCAGCAGTTTCAGGGGGCGGGACACTGAAGCTTTCTTT.

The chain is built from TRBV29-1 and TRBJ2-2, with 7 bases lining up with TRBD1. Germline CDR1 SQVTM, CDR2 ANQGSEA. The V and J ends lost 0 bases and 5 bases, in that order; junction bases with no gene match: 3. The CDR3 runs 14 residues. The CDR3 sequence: CSVEDPQGTGELFF. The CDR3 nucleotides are TGCAGCGTTGAAGATCCACAGGGGACCGGGGAGCTGTTTTTT.

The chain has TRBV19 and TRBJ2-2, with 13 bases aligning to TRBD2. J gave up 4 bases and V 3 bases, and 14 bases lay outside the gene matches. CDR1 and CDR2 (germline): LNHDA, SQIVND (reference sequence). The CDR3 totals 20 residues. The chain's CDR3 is CASSIRGLAGVGGGTGELFF. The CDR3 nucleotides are TGTGCCAGTAGTATCCGAGGACTAGCGGGAGTAGGGGGGGGCACCGGGGAGCTGTTTTTT.

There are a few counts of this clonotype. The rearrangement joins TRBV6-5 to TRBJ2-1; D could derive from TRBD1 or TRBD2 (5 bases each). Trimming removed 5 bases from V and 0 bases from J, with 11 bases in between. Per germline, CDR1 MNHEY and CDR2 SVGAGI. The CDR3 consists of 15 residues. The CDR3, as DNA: TGTGCCAGCAGTGAGGGACCGAGCTCCTACAATGAGCAGTTCTTC. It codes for CASSEGPSSYNEQFF.

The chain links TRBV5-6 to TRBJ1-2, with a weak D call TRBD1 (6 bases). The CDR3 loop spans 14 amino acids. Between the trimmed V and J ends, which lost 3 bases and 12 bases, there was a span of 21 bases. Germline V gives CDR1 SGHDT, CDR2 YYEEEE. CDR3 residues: CASSSPHAGAGNTF. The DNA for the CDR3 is TGTGCCAGCAGCTCTCCCCACGCGGGGGCAGGGAACACCTTC. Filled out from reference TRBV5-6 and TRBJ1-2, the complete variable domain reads DAGVTQSPTHLIKTRGQQVTLRCSPKSGHDTVSWYQQALGQGPQFIFQYYEEEERQRGNFPDRFSGHQFPNYSSELNVNALLLGDSALYLCASSSPHAGAGNTFGSGTRLTVV.

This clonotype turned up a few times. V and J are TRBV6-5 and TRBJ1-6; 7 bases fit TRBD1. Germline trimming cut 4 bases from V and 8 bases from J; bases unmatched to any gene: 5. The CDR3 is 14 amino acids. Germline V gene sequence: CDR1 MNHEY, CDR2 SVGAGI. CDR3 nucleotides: TGTGCCAGCAGTTCACGGGACAGTTATTCACCCCTCCACTTT. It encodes CASSSRDSYSPLHF.

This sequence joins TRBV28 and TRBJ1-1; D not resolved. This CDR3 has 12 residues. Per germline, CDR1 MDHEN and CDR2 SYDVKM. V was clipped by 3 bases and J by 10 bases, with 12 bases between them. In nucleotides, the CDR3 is TGTGCCAGCAGTTTTGGGTTCGGGGTAGCTTTCTTT. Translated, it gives CASSFGFGVAFF.

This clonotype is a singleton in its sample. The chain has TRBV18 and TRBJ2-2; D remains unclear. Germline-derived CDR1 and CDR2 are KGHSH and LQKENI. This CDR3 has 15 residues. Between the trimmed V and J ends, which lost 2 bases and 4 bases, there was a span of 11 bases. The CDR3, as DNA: TGTGCCAGCTCACCAAGGGTCGTGAGCACCGGGGAGCTGTTTTTT. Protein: CASSPRVVSTGELFF.

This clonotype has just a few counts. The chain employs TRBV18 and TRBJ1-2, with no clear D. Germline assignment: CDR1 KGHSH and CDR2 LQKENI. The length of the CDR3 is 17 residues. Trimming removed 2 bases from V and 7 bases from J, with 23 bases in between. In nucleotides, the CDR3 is TGTGCCAGCTCACCAACCCGAACAATTCAAAGCCTCTCTGGCTACACCTTC. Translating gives CASSPTRTIQSLSGYTF.

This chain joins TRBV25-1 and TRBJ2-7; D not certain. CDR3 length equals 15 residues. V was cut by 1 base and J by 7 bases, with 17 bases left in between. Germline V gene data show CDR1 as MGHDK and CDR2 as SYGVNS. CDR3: CASSELDRLTTEQYF. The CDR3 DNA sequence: TGTGCCAGCAGTGAATTGGACCGCTTGACCACGGAGCAGTACTTC.

CDR3: CASSSGQGTGKLFF. The CDR3 DNA is TGTGCCAGCAGCTCGGGACAGGGAACGGGAAAACTGTTTTTT. The V call is TRBV13, the J call TRBJ1-4; 9 bases align to TRBD1. The CDR3 contains 14 residues. The germline CDR1 and CDR2 sequences are PRHDT and FYEKMQ (reference sequence). V trimming: 4 bases; J trimming: 10 bases; junction bases outside the gene matches: 7.

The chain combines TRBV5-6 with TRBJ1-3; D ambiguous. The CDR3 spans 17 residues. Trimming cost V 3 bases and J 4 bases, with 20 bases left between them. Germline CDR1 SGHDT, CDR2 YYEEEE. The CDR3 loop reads CASSSWTGTTSGNTIYF. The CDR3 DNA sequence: TGTGCCAGCAGCTCCTGGACGGGAACCACGTCAGGAAACACCATATATTTT.

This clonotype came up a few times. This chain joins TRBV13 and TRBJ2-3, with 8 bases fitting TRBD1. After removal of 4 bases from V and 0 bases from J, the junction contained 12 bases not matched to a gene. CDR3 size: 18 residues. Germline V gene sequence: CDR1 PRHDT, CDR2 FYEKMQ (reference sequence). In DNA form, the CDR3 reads TGTGCCAGCAGCTCTCGGGACAGGAGCCACTCTAGCACAGATACGCAGTATTTT. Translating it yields CASSSRDRSHSSTDTQYF.

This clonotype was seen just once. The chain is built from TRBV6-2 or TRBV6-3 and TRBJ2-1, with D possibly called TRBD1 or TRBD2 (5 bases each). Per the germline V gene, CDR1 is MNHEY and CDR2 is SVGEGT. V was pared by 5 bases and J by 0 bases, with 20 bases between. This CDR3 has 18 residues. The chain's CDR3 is CASSPRLRGHYSYNEQFF. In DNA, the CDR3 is TGTGCCAGCAGTCCCCGATTGAGGGGCCACTACTCCTACAATGAGCAGTTCTTC.

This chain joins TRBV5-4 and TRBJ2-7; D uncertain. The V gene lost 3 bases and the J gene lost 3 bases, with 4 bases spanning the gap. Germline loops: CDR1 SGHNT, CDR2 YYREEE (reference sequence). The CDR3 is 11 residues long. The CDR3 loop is CASSSHYEQYF. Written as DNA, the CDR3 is TGTGCCAGCAGCTCACACTACGAGCAGTACTTC.

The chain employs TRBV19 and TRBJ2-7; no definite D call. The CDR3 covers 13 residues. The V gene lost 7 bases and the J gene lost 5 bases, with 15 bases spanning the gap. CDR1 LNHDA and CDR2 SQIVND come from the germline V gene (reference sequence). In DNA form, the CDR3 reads TGTGCCAGTAAAAAGGGCGCCGCCGACGAGCAGTACTTC. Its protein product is CASKKGAADEQYF.

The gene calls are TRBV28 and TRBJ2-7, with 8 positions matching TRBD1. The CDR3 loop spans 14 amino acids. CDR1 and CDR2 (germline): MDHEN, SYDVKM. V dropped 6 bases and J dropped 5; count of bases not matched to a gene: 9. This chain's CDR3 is CASSPGQGAHEQYF. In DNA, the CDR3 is TGTGCCAGCAGCCCAGGACAGGGCGCCCACGAGCAGTACTTC.

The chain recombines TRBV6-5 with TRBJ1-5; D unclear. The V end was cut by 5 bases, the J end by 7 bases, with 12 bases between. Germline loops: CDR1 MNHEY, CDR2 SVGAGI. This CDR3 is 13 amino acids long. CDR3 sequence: CASSVGAGQPQHF. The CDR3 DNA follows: TGTGCCAGCAGTGTGGGTGCGGGCCAGCCCCAGCATTTT.

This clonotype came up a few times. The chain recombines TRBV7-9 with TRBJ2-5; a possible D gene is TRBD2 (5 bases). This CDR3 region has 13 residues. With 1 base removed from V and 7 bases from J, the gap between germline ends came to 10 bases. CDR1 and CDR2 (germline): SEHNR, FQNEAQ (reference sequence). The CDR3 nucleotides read TGTGCCAGCAGCTTAGACCTCGGAGGGACCCAGTACTTC. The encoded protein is CASSLDLGGTQYF.

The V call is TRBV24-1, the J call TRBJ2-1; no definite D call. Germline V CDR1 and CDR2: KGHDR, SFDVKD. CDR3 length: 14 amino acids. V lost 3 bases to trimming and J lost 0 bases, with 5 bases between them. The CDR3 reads CATSDASSYNEQFF. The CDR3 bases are TGTGCCACCAGTGATGCGAGCTCCTACAATGAGCAGTTCTTC.

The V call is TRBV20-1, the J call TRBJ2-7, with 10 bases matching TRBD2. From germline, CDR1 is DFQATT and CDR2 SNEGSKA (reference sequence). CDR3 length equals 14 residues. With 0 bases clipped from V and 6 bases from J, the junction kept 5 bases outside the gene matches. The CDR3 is CSARDSAGGAEQYF. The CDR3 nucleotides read TGCAGTGCTAGAGATTCAGCGGGAGGGGCCGAGCAGTACTTC.